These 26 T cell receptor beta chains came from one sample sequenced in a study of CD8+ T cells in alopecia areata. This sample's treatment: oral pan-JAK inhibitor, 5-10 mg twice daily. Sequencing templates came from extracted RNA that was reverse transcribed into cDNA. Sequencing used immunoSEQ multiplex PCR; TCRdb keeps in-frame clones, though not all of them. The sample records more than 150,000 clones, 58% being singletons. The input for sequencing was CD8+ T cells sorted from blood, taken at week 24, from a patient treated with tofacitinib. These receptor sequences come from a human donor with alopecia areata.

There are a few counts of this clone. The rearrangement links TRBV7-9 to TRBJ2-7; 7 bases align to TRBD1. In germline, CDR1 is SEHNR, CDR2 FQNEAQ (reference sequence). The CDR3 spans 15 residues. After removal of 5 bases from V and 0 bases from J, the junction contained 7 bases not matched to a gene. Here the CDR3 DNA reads TGTGCCAGCAGCCCTCCGACAGGGACCTCCTACGAGCAGTACTTC. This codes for CASSPPTGTSYEQYF.

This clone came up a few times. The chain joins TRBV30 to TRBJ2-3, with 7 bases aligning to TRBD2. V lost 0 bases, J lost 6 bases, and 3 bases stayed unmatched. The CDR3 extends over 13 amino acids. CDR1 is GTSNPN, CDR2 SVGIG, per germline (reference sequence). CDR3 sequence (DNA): TGTGCCTGGAGTGTTTCCGGGGGGGATACGCAGTATTTT. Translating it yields CAWSVSGGDTQYF.

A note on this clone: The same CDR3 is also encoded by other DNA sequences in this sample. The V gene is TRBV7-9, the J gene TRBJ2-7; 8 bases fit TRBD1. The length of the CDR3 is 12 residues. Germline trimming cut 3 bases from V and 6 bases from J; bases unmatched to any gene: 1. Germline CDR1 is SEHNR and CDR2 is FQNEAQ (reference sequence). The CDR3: CASSFQGAEQYF. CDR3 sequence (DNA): TGTGCCAGCAGCTTTCAGGGGGCCGAGCAGTACTTC.

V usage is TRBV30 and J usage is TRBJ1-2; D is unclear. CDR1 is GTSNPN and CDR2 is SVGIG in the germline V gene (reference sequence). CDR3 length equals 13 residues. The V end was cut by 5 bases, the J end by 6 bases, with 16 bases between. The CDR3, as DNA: TGTGCCTGGGTGGACCACCCGGGTGATGGCTACACCTTC. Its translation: CAWVDHPGDGYTF.

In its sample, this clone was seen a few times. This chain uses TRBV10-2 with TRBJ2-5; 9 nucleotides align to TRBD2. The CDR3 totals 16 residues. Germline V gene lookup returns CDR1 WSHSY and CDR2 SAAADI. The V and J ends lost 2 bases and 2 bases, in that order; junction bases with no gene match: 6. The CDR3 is CASSEDSGGAQETQYF. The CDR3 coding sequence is TGCGCCAGCAGTGAGGATAGCGGGGGAGCTCAAGAGACCCAGTACTTC.

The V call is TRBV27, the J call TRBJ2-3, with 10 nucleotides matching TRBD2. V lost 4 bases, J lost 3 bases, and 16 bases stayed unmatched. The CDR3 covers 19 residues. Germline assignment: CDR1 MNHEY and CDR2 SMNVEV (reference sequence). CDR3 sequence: CASSYWGASGGAWTDTQYF. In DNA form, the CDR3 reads TGTGCCAGCAGTTATTGGGGGGCTAGCGGGGGCGCTTGGACAGATACGCAGTATTTT.

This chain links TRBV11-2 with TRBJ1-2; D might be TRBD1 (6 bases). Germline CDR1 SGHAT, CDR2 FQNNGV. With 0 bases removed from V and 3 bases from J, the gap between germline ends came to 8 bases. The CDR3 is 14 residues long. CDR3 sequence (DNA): TGTGCCAGCAGCTTAGATTGGACAGACTATGGCTACACCTTC. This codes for CASSLDWTDYGYTF.

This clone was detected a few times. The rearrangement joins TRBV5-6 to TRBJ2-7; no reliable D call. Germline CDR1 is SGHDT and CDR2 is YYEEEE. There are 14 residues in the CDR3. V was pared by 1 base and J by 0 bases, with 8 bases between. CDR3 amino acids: CASSLSRYSYEQYF. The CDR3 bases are TGTGCCAGCAGCTTGTCCAGGTACTCCTACGAGCAGTACTTC. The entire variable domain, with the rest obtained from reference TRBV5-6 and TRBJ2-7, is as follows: DAGVTQSPTHLIKTRGQQVTLRCSPKSGHDTVSWYQQALGQGPQFIFQYYEEEERQRGNFPDRFSGHQFPNYSSELNVNALLLGDSALYLCASSLSRYSYEQYFGPGTRLTVT.

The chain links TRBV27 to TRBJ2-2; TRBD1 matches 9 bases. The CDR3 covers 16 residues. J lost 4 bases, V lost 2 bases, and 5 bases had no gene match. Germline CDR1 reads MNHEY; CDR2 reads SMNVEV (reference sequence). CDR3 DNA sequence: TGTGCCAGCAGTTTAAGTACAGGGGGCGTCACCGGGGAGCTGTTTTTT. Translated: CASSLSTGGVTGELFF.

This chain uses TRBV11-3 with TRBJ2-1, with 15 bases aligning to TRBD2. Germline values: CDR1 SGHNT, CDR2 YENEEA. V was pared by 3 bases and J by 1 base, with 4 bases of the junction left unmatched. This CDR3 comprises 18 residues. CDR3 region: CASSFLGLAGGSYNEQFF. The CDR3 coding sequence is TGTGCCAGCAGCTTCCTAGGACTAGCGGGGGGGTCCTACAATGAGCAGTTCTTC.

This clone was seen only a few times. CDR3 in DNA: TGTGCCAGCAGTTTCCTCAATGAGCAGTTCTTC. Its translation is CASSFLNEQFF. This chain joins TRBV27 and TRBJ2-1, with unresolved D. The CDR3 is made up of 11 amino acids. Trimming pared 3 bases from V and 6 bases from J, leaving 3 bases between. Germline CDR1 reads MNHEY; CDR2 reads SMNVEV (reference sequence).

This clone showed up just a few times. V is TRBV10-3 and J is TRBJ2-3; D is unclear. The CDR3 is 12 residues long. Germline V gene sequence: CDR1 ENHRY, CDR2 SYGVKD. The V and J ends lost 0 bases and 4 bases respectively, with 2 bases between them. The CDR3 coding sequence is TGTGCCATCAGTGAGTCAGCAGATACGCAGTATTTT. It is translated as CAISESADTQYF.

The CDR3 reads CASSRRDRGDGYTF. CDR3 nucleotide sequence: TGCGCCAGCAGCCGCCGGGACAGGGGTGATGGCTACACCTTC. The V and J genes are TRBV4-1 and TRBJ1-2; TRBD1 matches at 10 bases. The V and J ends lost 4 bases and 6 bases, in that order; junction bases with no gene match: 5. Germline-derived CDR1 and CDR2 are MGHRA and YSYEKL. This CDR3 region has 14 residues.

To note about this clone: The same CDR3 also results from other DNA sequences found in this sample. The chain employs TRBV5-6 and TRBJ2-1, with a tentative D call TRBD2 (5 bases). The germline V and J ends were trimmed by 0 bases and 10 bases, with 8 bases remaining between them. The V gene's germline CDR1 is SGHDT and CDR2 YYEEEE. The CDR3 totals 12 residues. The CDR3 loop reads CASSLGRGEQFF. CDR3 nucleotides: TGTGCCAGCAGCTTGGGTAGAGGGGAGCAGTTCTTC.

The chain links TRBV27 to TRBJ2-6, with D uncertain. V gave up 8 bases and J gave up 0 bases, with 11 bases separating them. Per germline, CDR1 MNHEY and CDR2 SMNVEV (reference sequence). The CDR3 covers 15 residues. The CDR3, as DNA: TGTGCCAGCGCTAACCGGAGCTCTGGGGCCAACGTCCTGACTTTC. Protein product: CASANRSSGANVLTF. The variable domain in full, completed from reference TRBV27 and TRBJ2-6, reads EAQVTQNPRYLITVTGKKLTVTCSQNMNHEYMSWYRQDPGLGLRQIYYSMNVEVTDKGDVPEGYKVSRKEKRNFPLILESPSPNQTSLYFCASANRSSGANVLTFGAGSRLTVL.

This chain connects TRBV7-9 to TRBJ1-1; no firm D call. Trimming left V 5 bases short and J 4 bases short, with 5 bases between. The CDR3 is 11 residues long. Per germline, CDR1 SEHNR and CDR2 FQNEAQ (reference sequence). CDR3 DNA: TGTGCCAGCAGCCTTGCCACTGAAGCTTTCTTT. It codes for CASSLATEAFF.

CDR3 residues: CSVEGGSSTDTQYF. The CDR3 nucleotides read TGCAGCGTTGAAGGGGGAAGCAGTACAGATACGCAGTATTTT. The chain employs TRBV29-1 and TRBJ2-3; D is unclear. Germline V gene lookup returns CDR1 SQVTM and CDR2 ANQGSEA. CDR3 length equals 14 residues. The ends were cut back, 1 base at V and 3 bases at J, with 11 bases in the middle.

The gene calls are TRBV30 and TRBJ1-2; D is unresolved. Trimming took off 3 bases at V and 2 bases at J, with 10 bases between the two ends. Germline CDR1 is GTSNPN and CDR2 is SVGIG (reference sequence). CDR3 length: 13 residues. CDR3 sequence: CAWSPGRNYGYTF. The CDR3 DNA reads TGTGCCTGGAGCCCTGGCAGAAACTATGGCTACACCTTC. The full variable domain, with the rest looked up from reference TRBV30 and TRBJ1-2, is SQTIHQWPATLVQPVGSPLSLECTVEGTSNPNLYWYRQAAGRGLQLLFYSVGIGQISSEVPQNLSASRPQDRQFILSSKKLLLSDSGFYLCAWSPGRNYGYTFGSGTRLTVV.

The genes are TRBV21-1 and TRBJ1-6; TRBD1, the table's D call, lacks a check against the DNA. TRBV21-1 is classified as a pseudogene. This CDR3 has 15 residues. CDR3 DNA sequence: TGTGCCAGCAGCGCCCGACAGGGGGCCAATTCACCCCTCCACTTT. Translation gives CASSARQGANSPLHF.

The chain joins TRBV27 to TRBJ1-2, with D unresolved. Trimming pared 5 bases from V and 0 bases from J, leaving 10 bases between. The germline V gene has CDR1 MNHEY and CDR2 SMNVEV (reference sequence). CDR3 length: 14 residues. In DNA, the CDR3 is TGTGCCAGCAGTCCCCGGGTGGCTAACTATGGCTACACCTTC. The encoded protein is CASSPRVANYGYTF.

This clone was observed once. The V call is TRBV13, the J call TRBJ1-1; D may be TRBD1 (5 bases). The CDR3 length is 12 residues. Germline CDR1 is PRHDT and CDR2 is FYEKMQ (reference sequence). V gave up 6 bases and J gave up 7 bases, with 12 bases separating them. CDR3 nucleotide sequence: TGTGCCAGCAGGGGGAGGGACCGTGAAGCTTTCTTT. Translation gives CASRGRDREAFF.

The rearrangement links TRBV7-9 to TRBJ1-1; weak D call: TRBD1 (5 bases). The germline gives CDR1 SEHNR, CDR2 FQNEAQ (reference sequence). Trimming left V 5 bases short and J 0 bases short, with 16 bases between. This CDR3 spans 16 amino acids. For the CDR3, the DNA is TGTGCCAGCAGCCGCCAAGGTGGGGGGATGAACACTGAAGCTTTCTTT. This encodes CASSRQGGGMNTEAFF.

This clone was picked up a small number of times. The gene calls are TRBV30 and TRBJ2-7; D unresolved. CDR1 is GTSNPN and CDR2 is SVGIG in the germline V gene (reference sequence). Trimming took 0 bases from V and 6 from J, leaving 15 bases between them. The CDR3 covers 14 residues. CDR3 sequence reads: CAWSVWALDIEQYF. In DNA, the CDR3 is TGTGCCTGGAGTGTCTGGGCCCTGGATATCGAGCAGTACTTC.

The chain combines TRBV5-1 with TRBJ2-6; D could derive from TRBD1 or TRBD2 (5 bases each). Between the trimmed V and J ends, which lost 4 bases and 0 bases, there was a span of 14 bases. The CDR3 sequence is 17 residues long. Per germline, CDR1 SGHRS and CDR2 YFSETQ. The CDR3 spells CASSGDGGYSGANVLTF. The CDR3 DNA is TGCGCCAGCAGCGGGGACGGAGGATACTCTGGGGCCAACGTCCTGACTTTC.

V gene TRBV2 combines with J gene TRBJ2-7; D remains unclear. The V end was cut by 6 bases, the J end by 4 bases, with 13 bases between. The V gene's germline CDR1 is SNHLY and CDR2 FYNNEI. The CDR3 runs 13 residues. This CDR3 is CASRSVERYEQYF. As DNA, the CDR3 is TGTGCCAGCAGAAGCGTGGAGCGATACGAGCAGTACTTC.

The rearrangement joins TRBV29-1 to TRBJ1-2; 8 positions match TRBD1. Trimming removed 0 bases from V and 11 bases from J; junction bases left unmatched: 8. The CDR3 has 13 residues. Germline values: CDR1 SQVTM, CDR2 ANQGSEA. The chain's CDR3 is CSVEDGGTGLYTF. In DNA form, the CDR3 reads TGCAGCGTTGAAGATGGGGGGACAGGACTTTACACCTTC. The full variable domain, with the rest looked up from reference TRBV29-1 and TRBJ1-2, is SAVISQKPSRDICQRGTSLTIQCQVDSQVTMMFWYRQQPGQSLTLIATANQGSEATYESGFVIDKFPISRPNLTFSTLTVSNMSPEDSSIYLCSVEDGGTGLYTFGSGTRLTVV.